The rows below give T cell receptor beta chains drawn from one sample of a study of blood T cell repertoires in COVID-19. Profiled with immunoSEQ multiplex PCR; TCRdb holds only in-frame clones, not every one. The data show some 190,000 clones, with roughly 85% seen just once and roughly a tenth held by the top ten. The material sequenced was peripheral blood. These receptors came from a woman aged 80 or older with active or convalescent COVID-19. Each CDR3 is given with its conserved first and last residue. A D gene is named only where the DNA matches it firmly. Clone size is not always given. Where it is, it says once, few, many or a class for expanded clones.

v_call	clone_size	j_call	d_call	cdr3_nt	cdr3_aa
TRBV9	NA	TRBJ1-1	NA	TGTGCCAGCAGCGTCGGGGGACTGATGAACACTGAAGCTTTCTTT	CASSVGGLMNTEAFF
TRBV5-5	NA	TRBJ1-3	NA	TGTGCCAGCAGCTTGGAGGGGCCCCCTGGAAACACCATATATTTT	CASSLEGPPGNTIYF
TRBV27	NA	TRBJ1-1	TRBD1	TGTGCCAGCAGTTCACAGGGGGGGCACACTGAAGCTTTCTTT	CASSSQGGHTEAFF
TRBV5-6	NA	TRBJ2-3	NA	TGTGCCAGCAGCTTGGTCTCGGGAGATACGCAGTATTTT	CASSLVSGDTQYF
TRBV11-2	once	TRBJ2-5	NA	TGTGCCAGCAGCCCTTTCGGGAAAGAGACCCAGTACTTC	CASSPFGKETQYF
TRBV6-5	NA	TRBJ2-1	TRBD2	TGTGCCAGCAGTTACGGGACTAGCGGGGGAGACAATGAGCAGTTCTTC	CASSYGTSGGDNEQFF
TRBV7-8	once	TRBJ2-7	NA	TGTGCCAGCAGCTTAGTGGTAGACGCGAGGGAGTTC	CASSLVVDAREF
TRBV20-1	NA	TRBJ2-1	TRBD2	TGCAGTGCTAGTGACCCAAGCGGGAGCTCCTACAATGAGCAGTTCTTC	CSASDPSGSSYNEQFF
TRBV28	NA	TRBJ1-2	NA	TGTGCCAGCAGTTTATTCACAGGTGGCTATGGCTACACCTTC	CASSLFTGGYGYTF
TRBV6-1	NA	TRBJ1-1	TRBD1	TGTGCCAGCAGTGGGTCTTTGGGACAGATGAACACTGAAGCTTTCTTT	CASSGSLGQMNTEAFF